The clone carrying this TCR beta chain showed up just a few times. Germline-derived CDR1 and CDR2 are SGHRS and YFSETQ. The length of the CDR3 is 16 residues. The V end was cut by 4 bases, the J end by 2 bases, with 19 bases between. Researchers ran immunoSEQ v3.0 at survey level. Profiling relied on immunoSEQ multiplex PCR, and the TCRdb table lists in-frame clones only, not all of them. This table holds about 41,000 clones, around 93% found once. The sample originates from a study of long-term antiretroviral therapy in people with HIV. The sample consisted of unsorted PBMCs, taken just over 9 years after starting antiretroviral therapy. The sequence was collected from a man aged 30 to 45 with HIV. The chain recombines TRBV5-1 with TRBJ2-7, with D tentatively TRBD1 (7 bases). The CDR3: CASSANPTGRTYEQYF. CDR3 nucleotides: TGCGCCAGCAGCGCGAATCCGACAGGGAGGACCTACGAGCAGTACTTC.